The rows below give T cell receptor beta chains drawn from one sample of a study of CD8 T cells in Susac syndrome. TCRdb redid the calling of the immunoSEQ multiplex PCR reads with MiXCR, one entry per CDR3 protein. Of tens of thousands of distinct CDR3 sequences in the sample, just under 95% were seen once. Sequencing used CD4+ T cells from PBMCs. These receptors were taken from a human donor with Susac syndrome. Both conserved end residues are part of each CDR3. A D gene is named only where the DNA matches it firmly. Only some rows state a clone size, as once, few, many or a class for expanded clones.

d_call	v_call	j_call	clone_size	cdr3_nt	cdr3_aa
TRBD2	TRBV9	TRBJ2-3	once	TGTGCCAGCAGCACGGGACTAGCGGGGGTTACAGATACGCAGTATTTT	CASSTGLAGVTDTQYF
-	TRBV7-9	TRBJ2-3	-	TGTGCCAGCACCCGGAGCACAGATACGCAGTATTTT	CASTRSTDTQYF
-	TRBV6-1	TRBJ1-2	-	TGTGCCAGCAGTGAAAACGTCGGGTCGCGGTGGGGGTATGGCTACACCTTC	CASSENVGSRWGYGYTF
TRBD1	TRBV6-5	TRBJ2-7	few	TGTGCCAGCAAGAGACAGGGCGAGCAGTACTTC	CASKRQGEQYF
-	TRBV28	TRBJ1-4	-	TGTGCCAGCAGTCCCCCCTCTAATGAAAAACTGTTTTTT	CASSPPSNEKLFF
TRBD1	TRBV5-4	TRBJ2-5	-	TGTGCCAGCAGCTTGGGAGACAGGGGGGCAGAGACCCAGTACTTC	CASSLGDRGAETQYF
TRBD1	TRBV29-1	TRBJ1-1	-	TGCAGCGTTGGGGGACAGGAGGCGACTGAAGCTTTCTTT	CSVGGQEATEAFF
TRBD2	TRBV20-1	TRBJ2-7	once	TGCAGTGCTAGTATTACTAGCGGGGGACCCACCTACGAGCAGTACTTC	CSASITSGGPTYEQYF
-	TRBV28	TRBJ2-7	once	TGTGCCAGCAGTTTATTGCCAACACCATTCGGGGGGCCGGGGAGCTACGAGCAGTACTTC	CASSLLPTPFGGPGSYEQYF
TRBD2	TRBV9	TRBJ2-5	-	TGTGCCAGCAGCCCCCGGATAGCGGGGGGGCAGGAGACCCAGTACTTC	CASSPRIAGGQETQYF
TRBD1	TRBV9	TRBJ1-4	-	TGTGCCAGCAGTCTGACAGGGAGGGAGGAAAAACTGTTTTTT	CASSLTGREEKLFF
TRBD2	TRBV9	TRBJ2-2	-	TGTGCCAGCAGCGTAACGGGACTAGCGGTCACCGGGGAGCTGTTTTTT	CASSVTGLAVTGELFF
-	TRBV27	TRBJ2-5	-	TGTGCCAGCGGATGGGCGGGACCTCGGCAAGAGACCCAGTACTTC	CASGWAGPRQETQYF
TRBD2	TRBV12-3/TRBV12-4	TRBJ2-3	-	TGTGCCAGCAGACGGACTAGCGGGGGGTCATTAGATACGCAGTATTTT	CASRRTSGGSLDTQYF
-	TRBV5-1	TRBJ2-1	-	TGCGCCAGCAGCTGGGGGATTGAGCAGTTCTTC	CASSWGIEQFF
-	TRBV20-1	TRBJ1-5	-	TGCAGTGCTAGAGGACGAGGGAATCAGCCCCAGCATTTT	CSARGRGNQPQHF
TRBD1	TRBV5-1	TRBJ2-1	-	TGCGCCAGCAGCTTGGGACAGGGTATCTCCTACAATGAGCAGTTCTTC	CASSLGQGISYNEQFF
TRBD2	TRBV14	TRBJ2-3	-	TGTGCCAGCAGCCAAGATCTAGCGGGGACTAGCACAGATACGCAGTATTTT	CASSQDLAGTSTDTQYF
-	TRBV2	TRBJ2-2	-	TGTGCCACCGCAGGGGGGTACACCGGGGAGCTGTTTTTT	CATAGGYTGELFF
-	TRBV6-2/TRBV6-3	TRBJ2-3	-	TGTGCCAGCAGTTACAGAGATACGCAGTATTTT	CASSYRDTQYF
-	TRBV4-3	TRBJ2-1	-	TGCGCCAGCACATCAACGGACCTTCGTGAGCAGTTCTTC	CASTSTDLREQFF
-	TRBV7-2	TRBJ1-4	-	TGTGCCAGCAGCTTCTTAGGCAGCGAAAAACTGTTTTTT	CASSFLGSEKLFF
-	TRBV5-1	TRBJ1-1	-	TGCGCCAGCAGCTTTCAGGGGTCGGACACTGAAGCTTTCTTT	CASSFQGSDTEAFF
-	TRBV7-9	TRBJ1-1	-	TGTGCCAGCAGCTTAGTGTCAGGGCGAAACACTGAAGCTTTCTTT	CASSLVSGRNTEAFF
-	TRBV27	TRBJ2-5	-	TGTGCCAGCAGTTTCAGGGAGTGGGAGACCCAGTACTTC	CASSFREWETQYF
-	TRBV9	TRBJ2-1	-	TGTGCCAGCAGCTCAAAAGGGTTAGGGGATTCCTCCTACAATGAGCAGTTCTTC	CASSSKGLGDSSYNEQFF
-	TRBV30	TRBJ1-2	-	TGTGCCTGGAGTGTCAGAGGGGGACTTCCAGGAGGAGGCTACACCTTC	CAWSVRGGLPGGGYTF
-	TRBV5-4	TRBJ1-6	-	TGTGCCAGCAGCTTGGATCCCACAAGACCTAATTCACCCCTCCACTTT	CASSLDPTRPNSPLHF
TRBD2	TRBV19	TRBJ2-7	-	TGTGCCAGTAGGCCTGGACTAGCGGGGGGCGCCTACGAGCAGTACTTC	CASRPGLAGGAYEQYF
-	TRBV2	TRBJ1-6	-	TGTGCCAGCAGTGGCCCCCGGGAGGATAATTCACCCCTCCACTTT	CASSGPREDNSPLHF
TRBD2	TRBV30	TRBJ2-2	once	TGTGCCTGGAGTTTGCTAGCGGGGTCTTACACCGGGGAGCTGTTTTTT	CAWSLLAGSYTGELFF
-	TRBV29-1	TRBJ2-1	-	TGCAGCGTTGGTGACGGATACAATGAGCAGTTCTTC	CSVGDGYNEQFF
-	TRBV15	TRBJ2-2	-	TGTGCCACCAGCAGACCCGAGAGGGGTTCCGGGGAGCTGTTTTTT	CATSRPERGSGELFF
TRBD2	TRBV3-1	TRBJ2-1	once	TGTGCCAGCAGCCAGGATATAGCGGGGAGTCACTACAATGAGCAGTTCTTC	CASSQDIAGSHYNEQFF
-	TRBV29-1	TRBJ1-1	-	TGCAGCGTTCTAGCAGGGAACACTGAAGCTTTCTTT	CSVLAGNTEAFF
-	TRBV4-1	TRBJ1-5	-	TGCGCCAGCAGCCAAGGACACTCAATTAGCAATCAGCCCCAGCATTTT	CASSQGHSISNQPQHF
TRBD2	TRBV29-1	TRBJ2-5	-	TGCAGCGTCCTCGGGACTAGCGGGGACGGCGAGACCCAGTACTTC	CSVLGTSGDGETQYF
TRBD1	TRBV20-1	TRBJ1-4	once	TGCAGTGCTAGAGATCATCGACAGGGGAATGAAAAACTGTTTTTT	CSARDHRQGNEKLFF
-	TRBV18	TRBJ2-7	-	TGTGCCAGCTCAACAAGCGGAAGCTCCTACGAGCAGTACTTC	CASSTSGSSYEQYF
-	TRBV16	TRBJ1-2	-	TGTGCCAGCAGCCAATTTGGGGGCTACACCTTC	CASSQFGGYTF
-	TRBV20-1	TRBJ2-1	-	TGCAGTGCTAGTCTGCTGGACTATGACGGCAATGAGCAGTTCTTC	CSASLLDYDGNEQFF
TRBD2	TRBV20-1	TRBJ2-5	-	TGCAGTGTCGAGGCGGGGGGCCTCGAGGAGACCCAGTACTTC	CSVEAGGLEETQYF